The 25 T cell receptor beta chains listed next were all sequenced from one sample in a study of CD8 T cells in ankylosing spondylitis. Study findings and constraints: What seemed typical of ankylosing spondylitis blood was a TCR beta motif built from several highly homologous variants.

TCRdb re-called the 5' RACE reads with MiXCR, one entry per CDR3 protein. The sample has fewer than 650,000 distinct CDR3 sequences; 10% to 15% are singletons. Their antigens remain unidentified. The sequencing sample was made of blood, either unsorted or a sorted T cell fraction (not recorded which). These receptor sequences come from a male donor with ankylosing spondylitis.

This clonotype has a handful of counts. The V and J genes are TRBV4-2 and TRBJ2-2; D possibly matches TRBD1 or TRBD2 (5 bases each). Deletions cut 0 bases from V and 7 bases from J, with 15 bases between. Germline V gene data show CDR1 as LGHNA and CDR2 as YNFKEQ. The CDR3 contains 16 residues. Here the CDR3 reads CASSQDRLGASGELFF. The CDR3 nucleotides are TGTGCCAGCAGCCAAGATCGGCTCGGGGCGAGCGGGGAGCTGTTTTTT.

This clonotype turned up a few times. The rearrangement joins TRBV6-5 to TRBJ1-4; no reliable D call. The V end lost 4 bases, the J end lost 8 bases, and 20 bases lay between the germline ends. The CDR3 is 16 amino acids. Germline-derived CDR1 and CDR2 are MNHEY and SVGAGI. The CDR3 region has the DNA TGTGCCAGCAGTTTCCTTAGACACACCGGTTCCGAAAAACTGTTTTTT. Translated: CASSFLRHTGSEKLFF.

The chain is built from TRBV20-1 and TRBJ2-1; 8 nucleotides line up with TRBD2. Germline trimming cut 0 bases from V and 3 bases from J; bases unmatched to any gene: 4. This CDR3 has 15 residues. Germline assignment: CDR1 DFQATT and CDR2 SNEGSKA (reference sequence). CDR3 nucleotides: TGCAGTGCTAGAGACCCACTAGCGGTCTACAATGAGCAGTTCTTC. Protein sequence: CSARDPLAVYNEQFF.

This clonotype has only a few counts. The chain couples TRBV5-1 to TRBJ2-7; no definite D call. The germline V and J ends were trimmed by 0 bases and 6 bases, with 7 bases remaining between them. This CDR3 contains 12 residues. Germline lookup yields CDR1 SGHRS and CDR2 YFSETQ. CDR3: CASSLGDREQYF. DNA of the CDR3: TGCGCCAGCAGCTTGGGAGATCGCGAGCAGTACTTC.

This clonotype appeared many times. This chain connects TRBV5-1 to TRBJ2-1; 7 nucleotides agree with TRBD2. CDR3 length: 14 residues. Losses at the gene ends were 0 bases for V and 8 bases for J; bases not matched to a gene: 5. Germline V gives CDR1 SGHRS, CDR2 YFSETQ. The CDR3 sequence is CASSLGGSPHEQFF. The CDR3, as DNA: TGCGCCAGCAGCTTGGGCGGGAGCCCCCATGAGCAGTTCTTC.

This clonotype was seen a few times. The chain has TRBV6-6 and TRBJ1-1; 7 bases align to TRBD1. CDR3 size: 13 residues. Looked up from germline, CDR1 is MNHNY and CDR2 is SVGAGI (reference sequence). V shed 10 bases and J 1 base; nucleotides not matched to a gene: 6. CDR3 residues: CATGGTANTEAFF. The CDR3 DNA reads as TGTGCCACCGGTGGGACAGCGAACACTGAAGCTTTCTTT.

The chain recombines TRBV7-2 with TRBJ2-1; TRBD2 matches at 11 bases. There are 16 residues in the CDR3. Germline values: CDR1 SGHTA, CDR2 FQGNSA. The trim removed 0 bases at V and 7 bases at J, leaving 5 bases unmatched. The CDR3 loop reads CASSLAWLAGGNEQFF. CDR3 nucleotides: TGTGCCAGCAGCTTAGCTTGGCTAGCGGGAGGTAATGAGCAGTTCTTC.

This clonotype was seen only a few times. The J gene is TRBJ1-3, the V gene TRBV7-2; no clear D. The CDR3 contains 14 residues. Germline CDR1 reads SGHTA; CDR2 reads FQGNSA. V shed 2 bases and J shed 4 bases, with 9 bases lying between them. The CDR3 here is CASSLMGRGNTIYF. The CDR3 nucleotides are TGTGCCAGCAGCTTAATGGGAAGAGGAAACACCATATATTTT.

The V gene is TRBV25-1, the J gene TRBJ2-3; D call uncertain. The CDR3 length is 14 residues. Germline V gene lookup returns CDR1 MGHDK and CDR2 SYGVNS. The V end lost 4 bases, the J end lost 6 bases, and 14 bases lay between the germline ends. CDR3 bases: TGTGCCAGCAGTGCCCCGACCCCTTTTGATACGCAGTATTTT. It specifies CASSAPTPFDTQYF. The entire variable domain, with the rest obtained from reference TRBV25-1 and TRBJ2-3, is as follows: EADIYQTPRYLVIGTGKKITLECSQTMGHDKMYWYQQDPGMELHLIHYSYGVNSTEKGDLSSESTVSRIRTEHFPLTLESARPSHTSQYLCASSAPTPFDTQYFGPGTRLTVL.

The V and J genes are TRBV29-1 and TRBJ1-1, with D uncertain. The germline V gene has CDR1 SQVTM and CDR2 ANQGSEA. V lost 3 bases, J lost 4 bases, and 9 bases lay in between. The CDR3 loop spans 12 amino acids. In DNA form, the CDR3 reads TGCAGCGTTGATACGGGTCCCACTGAAGCTTTCTTT. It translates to CSVDTGPTEAFF.

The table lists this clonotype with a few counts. CDR3 in DNA: TGTGCCAGCAGGTTAACAGGGGCCTACAATGAGCAGTTCTTC. Its translation is CASRLTGAYNEQFF. The chain carries TRBV7-9 and TRBJ2-1; 7 positions agree with TRBD1. The germline CDR1 and CDR2 sequences are SEHNR and FQNEAQ (reference sequence). The CDR3 covers 14 residues. The V gene end was trimmed by 6 bases and the J gene end by 2 bases; junction bases not matched to a gene: 4.

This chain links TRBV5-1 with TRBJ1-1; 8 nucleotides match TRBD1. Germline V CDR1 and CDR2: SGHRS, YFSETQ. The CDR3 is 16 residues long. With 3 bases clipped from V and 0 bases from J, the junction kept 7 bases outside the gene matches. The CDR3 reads CASSSVGQGLNTEAFF. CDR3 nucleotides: TGCGCCAGCAGCTCGGTTGGACAGGGTTTGAACACTGAAGCTTTCTTT.

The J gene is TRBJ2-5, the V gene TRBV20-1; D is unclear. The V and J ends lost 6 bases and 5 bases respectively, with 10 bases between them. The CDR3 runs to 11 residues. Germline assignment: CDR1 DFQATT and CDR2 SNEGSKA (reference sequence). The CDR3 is CSAGPPETQYF. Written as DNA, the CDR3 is TGCAGTGCCGGCCCGCCGGAGACCCAGTACTTC.

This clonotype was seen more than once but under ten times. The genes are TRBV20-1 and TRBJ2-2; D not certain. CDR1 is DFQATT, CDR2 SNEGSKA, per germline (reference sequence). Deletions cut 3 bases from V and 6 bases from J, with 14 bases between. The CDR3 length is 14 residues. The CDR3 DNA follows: TGCAGTGCTAGTTCGTTCTCGGGCGCCGGGGAGCTGTTTTTT. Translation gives CSASSFSGAGELFF.

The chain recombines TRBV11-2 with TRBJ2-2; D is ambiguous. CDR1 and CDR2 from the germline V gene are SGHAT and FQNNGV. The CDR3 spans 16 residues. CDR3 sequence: CFSSLQGKANTGELFF. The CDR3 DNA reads TGTTTCAGCAGCTTACAAGGGAAGGCGAACACCGGGGAGCTGTTTTTT.

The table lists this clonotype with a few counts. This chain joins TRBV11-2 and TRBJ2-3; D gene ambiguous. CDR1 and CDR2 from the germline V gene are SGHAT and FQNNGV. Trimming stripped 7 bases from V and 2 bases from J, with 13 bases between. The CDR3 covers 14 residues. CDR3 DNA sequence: TGTGCCAGCACCCCTCCTCTCAACACAGATACGCAGTATTTT. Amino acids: CASTPPLNTDTQYF. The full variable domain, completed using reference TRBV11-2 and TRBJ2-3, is EAGVAQSPRYKIIEKRQSVAFWCNPISGHATLYWYQQILGQGPKLLIQFQNNGVVDDSQLPKDRFSAERLKGVDSTLKIQPAKLEDSAVYLCASTPPLNTDTQYFGPGTRLTVL.

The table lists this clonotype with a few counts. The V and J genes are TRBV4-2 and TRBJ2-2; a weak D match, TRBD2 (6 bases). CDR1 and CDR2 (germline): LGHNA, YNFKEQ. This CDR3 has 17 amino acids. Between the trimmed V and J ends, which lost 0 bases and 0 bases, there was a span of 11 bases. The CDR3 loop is CASSQDLGDSNTGELFF. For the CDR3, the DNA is TGTGCCAGCAGCCAAGATCTCGGGGACTCGAACACCGGGGAGCTGTTTTTT.

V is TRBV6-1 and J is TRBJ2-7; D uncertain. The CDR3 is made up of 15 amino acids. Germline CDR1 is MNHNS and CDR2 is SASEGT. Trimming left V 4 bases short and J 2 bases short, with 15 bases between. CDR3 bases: TGTGCCAGCAGTGGAGAAGTACAGCCGACCTACGAGCAGTACGTC. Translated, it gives CASSGEVQPTYEQYV.

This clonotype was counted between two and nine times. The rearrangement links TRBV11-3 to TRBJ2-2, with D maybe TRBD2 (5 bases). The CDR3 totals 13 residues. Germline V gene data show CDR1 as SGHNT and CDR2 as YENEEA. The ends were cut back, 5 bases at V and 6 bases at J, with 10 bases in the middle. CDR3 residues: CASSVTRAGELFF. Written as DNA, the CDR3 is TGTGCCAGCAGCGTTACTAGGGCCGGGGAGCTGTTTTTT.

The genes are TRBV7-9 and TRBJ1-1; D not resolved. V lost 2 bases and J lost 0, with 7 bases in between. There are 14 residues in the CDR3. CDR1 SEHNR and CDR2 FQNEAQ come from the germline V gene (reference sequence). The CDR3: CASSLPNLNTEAFF. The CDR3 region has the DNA TGTGCCAGCAGCTTACCAAACTTGAACACTGAAGCTTTCTTT.

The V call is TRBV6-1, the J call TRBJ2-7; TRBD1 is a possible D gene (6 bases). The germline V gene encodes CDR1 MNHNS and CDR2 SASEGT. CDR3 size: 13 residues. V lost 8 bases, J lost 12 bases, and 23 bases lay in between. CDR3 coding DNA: TGTGCCAGCCTGGAATTCACCGGGACACCTTTGTACTTC. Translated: CASLEFTGTPLYF.

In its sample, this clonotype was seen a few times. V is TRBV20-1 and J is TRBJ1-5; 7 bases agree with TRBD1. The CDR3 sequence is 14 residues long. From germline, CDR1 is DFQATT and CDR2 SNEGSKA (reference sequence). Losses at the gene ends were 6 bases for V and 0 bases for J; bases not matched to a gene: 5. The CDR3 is CSAPDRNSNQPQHF. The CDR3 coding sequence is TGCAGTGCCCCGGACAGGAATAGCAATCAGCCCCAGCATTTT.

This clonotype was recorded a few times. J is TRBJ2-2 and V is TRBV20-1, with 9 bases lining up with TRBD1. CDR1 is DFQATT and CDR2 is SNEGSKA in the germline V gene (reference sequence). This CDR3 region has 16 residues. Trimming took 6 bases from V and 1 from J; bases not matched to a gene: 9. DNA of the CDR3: TGCAGTGCGAGATCCGGGACAGGGAGGAACACCGGGGAGCTGTTTTTT. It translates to CSARSGTGRNTGELFF.

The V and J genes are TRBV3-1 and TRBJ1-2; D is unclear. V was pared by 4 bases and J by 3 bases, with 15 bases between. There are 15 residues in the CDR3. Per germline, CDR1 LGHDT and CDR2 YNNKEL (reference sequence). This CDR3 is CASSPLPDGHYGYTF. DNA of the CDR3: TGTGCCAGCAGCCCGCTCCCCGATGGCCACTATGGCTACACCTTC.

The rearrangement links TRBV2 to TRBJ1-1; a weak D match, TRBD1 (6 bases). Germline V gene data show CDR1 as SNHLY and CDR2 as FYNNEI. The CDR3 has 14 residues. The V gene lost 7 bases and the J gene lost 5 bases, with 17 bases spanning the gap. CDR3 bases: TGTGCCAGCAAGACAGGCAACCTAGGGACTGAAGCTTTCTTT. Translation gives CASKTGNLGTEAFF.